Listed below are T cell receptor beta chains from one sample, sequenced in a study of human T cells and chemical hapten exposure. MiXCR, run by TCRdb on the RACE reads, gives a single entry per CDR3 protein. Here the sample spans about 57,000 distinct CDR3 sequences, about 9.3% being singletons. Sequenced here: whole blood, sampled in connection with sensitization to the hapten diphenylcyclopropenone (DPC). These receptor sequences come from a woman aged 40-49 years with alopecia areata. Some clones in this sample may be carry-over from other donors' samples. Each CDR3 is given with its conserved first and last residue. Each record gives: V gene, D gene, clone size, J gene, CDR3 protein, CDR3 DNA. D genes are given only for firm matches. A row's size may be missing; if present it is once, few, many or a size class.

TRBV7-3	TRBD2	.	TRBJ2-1	CASSLRGLAVNEQFF	TGTGCCAGCAGCTTACGGGGACTAGCGGTCAATGAGCAGTTCTTC
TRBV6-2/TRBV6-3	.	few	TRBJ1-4	CASSRDLPGLGKLFF	TGTGCCAGCAGCAGGGACCTACCCGGTCTGGGAAAACTGTTTTTT
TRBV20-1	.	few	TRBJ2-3	CSAAKRRTDTQYF	TGCAGTGCTGCCAAGCGGCGCACAGATACGCAGTATTTT
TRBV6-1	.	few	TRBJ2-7	CASSFFRGPYEQYF	TGTGCCAGCAGTTTCTTCAGGGGCCCCTACGAGCAGTACTTC
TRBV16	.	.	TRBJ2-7	CASSQSIAGTEQYF	TGTGCCAGCAGCCAATCGATCGCGGGAACCGAGCAGTACTTC
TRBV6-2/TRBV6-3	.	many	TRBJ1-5	CASSYSLGAGGQPQHF	TGTGCCAGCAGTTACTCTCTCGGGGCAGGCGGTCAGCCCCAGCATTTT
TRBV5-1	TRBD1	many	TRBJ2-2	CASTGQGNTGELFF	TGCGCCAGCACCGGACAGGGGAACACCGGGGAGCTGTTTTTT
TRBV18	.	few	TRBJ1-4	CASSPSYREKLFF	TGTGCCAGCTCACCATCCTATCGAGAAAAACTGTTTTTT
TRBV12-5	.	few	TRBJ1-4	CASGLVGSYNEKLFF	TGTGCTAGTGGTTTGGTAGGCAGCTACAATGAAAAACTGTTTTTT
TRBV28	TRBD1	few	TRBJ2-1	CASSPGQGGQDEQFF	TGTGCCAGCAGCCCGGGACAGGGGGGGCAGGATGAGCAGTTCTTC
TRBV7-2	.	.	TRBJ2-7	CASSLHGTQAYEQYF	TGTGCCAGCAGCTTGCATGGGACACAGGCCTACGAGCAGTACTTC
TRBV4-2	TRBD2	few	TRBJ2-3	CASSGRDYASHTDTQYF	TGTGCCAGCAGCGGGCGGGACTACGCATCTCACACAGATACGCAGTATTTT
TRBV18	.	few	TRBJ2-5	CASSPRAMLYQETQYF	TGTGCCAGCTCACCAAGGGCAATGCTGTACCAAGAGACCCAGTACTTC
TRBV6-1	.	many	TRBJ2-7	CASSERAYEQYF	TGTGCCAGCAGTGAAAGGGCCTACGAGCAGTACTTC
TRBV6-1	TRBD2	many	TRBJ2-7	CASNRGLGSAYEQYF	TGTGCCAGCAACCGGGGACTAGGTAGCGCCTACGAGCAGTACTTC
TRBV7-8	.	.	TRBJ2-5	CASSLVGRYQETQYF	TGTGCCAGCAGCTTAGTAGGCAGGTACCAAGAGACCCAGTACTTC
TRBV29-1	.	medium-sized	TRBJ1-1	CSVGRQGITEAFF	TGCAGCGTTGGAAGGCAGGGGATAACTGAAGCTTTCTTT
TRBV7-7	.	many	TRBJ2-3	CASSLYGRSTDTQYF	TGTGCCAGCAGCTTGTACGGGAGAAGCACAGATACGCAGTATTTT
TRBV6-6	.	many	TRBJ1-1	CASRRDTEAFF	TGTGCCAGCCGCAGGGACACTGAAGCTTTCTTT
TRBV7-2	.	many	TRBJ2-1	CASSLVAGPASYNEQFF	TGTGCCAGCAGCTTAGTAGCAGGACCCGCGAGCTACAATGAGCAGTTCTTC
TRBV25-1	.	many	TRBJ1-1	CASSGGGFAIEAFF	TGTGCCAGCAGTGGAGGCGGGTTTGCGATTGAAGCTTTCTTT
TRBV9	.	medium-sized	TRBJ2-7	CASSVGVSYEQYF	TGTGCCAGCAGCGTAGGGGTTTCCTACGAGCAGTACTTC
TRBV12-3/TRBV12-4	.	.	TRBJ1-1	CASSKDGYTEAFF	TGTGCCAGCAGCAAGGACGGGTACACTGAAGCTTTCTTT
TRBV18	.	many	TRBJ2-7	CASSRGRSSYEQYF	TGTGCCAGCTCACGAGGACGGTCCTCCTACGAGCAGTACTTC
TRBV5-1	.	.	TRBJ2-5	CASSFYREGETQYF	TGCGCCAGCAGCTTCTACAGGGAAGGGGAGACCCAGTACTTC
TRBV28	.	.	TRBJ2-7	CASAGSTFYYEQYF	TGTGCCAGCGCAGGGTCAACGTTCTACTACGAGCAGTACTTC
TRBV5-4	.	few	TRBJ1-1	CASSLVSGHHTEAFF	TGTGCCAGCAGCTTGGTTTCCGGGCACCACACTGAAGCTTTCTTT
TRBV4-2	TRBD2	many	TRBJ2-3	CASSQDGLAGETSTDTQYF	TGTGCCAGCAGCCAAGATGGGCTAGCGGGGGAGACTAGCACAGATACGCAGTATTTT
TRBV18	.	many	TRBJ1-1	CASSPNLDRRNTEAFF	TGTGCCAGCTCACCTAACCTAGACAGGAGGAACACTGAAGCTTTCTTT
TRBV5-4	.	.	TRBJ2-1	CASSFEGGTNEQFF	TGTGCCAGCAGCTTTGAGGGGGGCACGAATGAGCAGTTCTTC
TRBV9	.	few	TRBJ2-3	CASNRGHSTDTQYF	TGTGCCAGCAACCGGGGCCATAGCACAGATACGCAGTATTTT
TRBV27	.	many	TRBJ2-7	CASSPPTLSEQYF	TGTGCCAGCAGTCCCCCCACCCTTTCCGAGCAGTACTTC
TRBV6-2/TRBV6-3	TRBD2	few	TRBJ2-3	CASMIGSGGFTDTQYF	TGTGCCAGCATGATAGGTAGCGGGGGATTCACAGATACGCAGTATTTT
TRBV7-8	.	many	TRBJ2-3	CASSIWTGTDTQYF	TGTGCCAGCAGTATTTGGACCGGCACAGATACGCAGTATTTT
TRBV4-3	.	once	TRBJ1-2	CASSQARQAYTF	TGCGCCAGCAGCCAAGCCCGGCAGGCCTACACCTTC
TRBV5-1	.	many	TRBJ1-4	CASSYTAANEKLFF	TGCGCCAGCAGCTACACAGCTGCTAATGAAAAACTGTTTTTT
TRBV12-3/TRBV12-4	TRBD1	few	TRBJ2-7	CASSPDRGFLLEQYF	TGTGCCAGCAGTCCGGACAGGGGGTTTCTTCTCGAGCAGTACTTC
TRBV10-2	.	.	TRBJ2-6	CASSLQGTGANVLTF	TGCGCCAGCAGTCTACAGGGCACTGGGGCCAACGTCCTGACTTTC
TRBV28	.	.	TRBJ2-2	CASRGGFFPGELFF	TGTGCCAGCAGGGGGGGATTTTTCCCCGGGGAGCTGTTTTTT
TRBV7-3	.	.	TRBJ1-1	CASSPTVNTEAFF	TGTGCCAGCAGCCCCACGGTGAACACTGAAGCTTTCTTT
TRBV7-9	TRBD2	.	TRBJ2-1	CASSLSLAGGIDEQFF	TGTGCCAGCAGCTTAAGCCTAGCGGGGGGCATAGATGAGCAGTTCTTC
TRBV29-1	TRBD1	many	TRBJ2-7	CSVAPGTVYEQYF	TGCAGCGTCGCCCCGGGGACAGTCTACGAGCAGTACTTC
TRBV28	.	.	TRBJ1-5	CASSLSTVSNQPQHF	TGTGCCAGCAGTTTATCAACGGTTAGCAATCAGCCCCAGCATTTT
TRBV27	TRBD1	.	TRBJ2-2	CASRSGQGHTGELFF	TGTGCCAGCCGATCCGGACAGGGGCATACCGGGGAGCTGTTTTTT
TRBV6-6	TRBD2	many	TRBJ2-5	CASSYGLASQETQYF	TGTGCCAGCAGTTACGGACTAGCGAGCCAAGAGACCCAGTACTTC
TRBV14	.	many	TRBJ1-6	CASSQVNLREWGSPLHF	TGTGCCAGCAGCCAGGTTAATCTGAGGGAGTGGGGTTCACCCCTCCACTTT
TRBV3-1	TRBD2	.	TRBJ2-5	CASSWTSLGTQYF	TGTGCCAGCAGCTGGACTAGCCTCGGGACCCAGTACTTC
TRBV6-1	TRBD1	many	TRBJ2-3	CASSAWGQSTDTQYF	TGTGCCAGCAGCGCCTGGGGACAGAGCACAGATACGCAGTATTTT
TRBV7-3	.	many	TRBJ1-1	CASSPGGRADTEAFF	TGTGCCAGCAGCCCCGGAGGGAGGGCGGACACTGAAGCTTTCTTT
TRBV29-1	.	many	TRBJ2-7	CSVEDPSRVWYF	TGCAGCGTTGAAGATCCGAGCAGGGTCTGGTACTTC
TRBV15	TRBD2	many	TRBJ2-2	CAIGRWTGELFF	TGTGCCATCGGGAGGTGGACCGGGGAGCTGTTTTTT
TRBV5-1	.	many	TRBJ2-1	CASSLGANYNEQFF	TGCGCCAGCAGCTTGGGGGCGAACTACAATGAGCAGTTCTTC
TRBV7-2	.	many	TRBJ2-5	CASSLGQSLQETQYF	TGTGCCAGCAGCTTAGGACAGAGCCTTCAAGAGACCCAGTACTTC
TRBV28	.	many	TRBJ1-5	CASSFLARENQPQHF	TGTGCCAGCAGTTTTTTGGCCCGGGAAAATCAGCCCCAGCATTTT
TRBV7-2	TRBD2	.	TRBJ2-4	CASSLAGLAGYRGKNIQYF	TGTGCCAGCAGCTTAGCGGGACTAGCGGGGTATAGGGGCAAAAACATTCAGTACTTC